The rows below give T cell receptor beta chains drawn from one sample of a study of control samples from healthy donors and cancer patients. Sequenced by immunoSEQ multiplex PCR; TCRdb stores in-frame clones only, minus some. The data contain 100,000 to 150,000 clones, 80% to 95% of them seen just once; the ten biggest clones take up just under 0.6%. What was sequenced was PBMCs. These TCRs come from a man aged 80 or over with head and neck cancer. The CDR3 runs from the conserved cysteine through the conserved F or W.

V	J	CDR3
TRBV11-2	TRBJ2-5	CASSLGGPVQETQYF
TRBV28	TRBJ2-7	CASSWSGAGRTYEQYF
TRBV10-3	TRBJ1-6	CAICRGLDSPLHF
TRBV6-1	TRBJ1-3	CASSERVSNSGNTIYF
TRBV7-9	TRBJ1-1	CASSPPPGYTEAFF
TRBV19	TRBJ1-1	CASSSLGATEAFF
TRBV14	TRBJ2-1	CASSSRGGGYNEQFF
TRBV6-5	TRBJ2-1	CAGLTGVGHNEQFF
TRBV27	TRBJ1-2	CASSLRGASIGYTF
TRBV29-1	TRBJ2-1	CSVAGGSTYNEQFF
TRBV7-6	TRBJ2-5	CASSLVGTSIETQYF
TRBV6-2/TRBV6-3	TRBJ1-3	CASSYPRDSGNTIYF
TRBV20-1	TRBJ2-7	CSAWWNEQYF
TRBV6-6	TRBJ1-5	CASREGQGNQPQHF
TRBV2	TRBJ1-6	CASSGLIISYNSPLHF
TRBV30	TRBJ1-1	CAWSSSPVEAFF
TRBV10-3	TRBJ1-1	CAITYTAGGANTEAFF
TRBV9	TRBJ1-2	CASSARGPDGYTF
TRBV4-1	TRBJ2-1	CASTSRNNEQFF
TRBV7-6	TRBJ1-3	CASSPRTYPSGNTIYF
TRBV6-4	TRBJ1-5	CASSVGGNQPQHF